These 21 T cell receptor beta chains originate from one sample sequenced in a study of cytomegalovirus exposure and HLA in healthy donors. Clones were sequenced by immunoSEQ multiplex PCR, and TCRdb holds only the in-frame ones, with some missing. This table has roughly 130,000 clones, about 90% appearing once. What was sequenced was PBMCs. The receptors stem from a woman in her 30s in good health and CMV-seropositive.

The chain has TRBV14 and TRBJ2-1; TRBD2 aligns across 10 bases. Germline V gene lookup returns CDR1 SGHDN and CDR2 FVKESK. J was trimmed by 8 bases and V by 1 base; bases with no gene match: 11. The CDR3 totals 17 residues. The CDR3 DNA reads as TGTGCCAGCAGCCAAGCTATACTAGCGGGACCCTCGGATGAGCAGTTCTTC. It is translated as CASSQAILAGPSDEQFF. Full variable domain (outside the CDR3, taken from reference TRBV14 and TRBJ2-1): EAGVTQFPSHSVIEKGQTVTLRCDPISGHDNLYWYRRVMGKEIKFLLHFVKESKQDESGMPNNRFLAERTGGTYSTLKVQPAELEDSGVYFCASSQAILAGPSDEQFFGPGTRLTVL.

Remarks on this clone: Other nucleotide sequences in the sample specify the same CDR3. The chain links TRBV5-1 to TRBJ2-6; tentative D call: TRBD2 (5 bases). Germline-derived CDR1 and CDR2 are SGHRS and YFSETQ. V was shortened by 0 bases and J by 1 base, with 8 bases between the two germline ends. This CDR3 is built from 16 residues. CDR3 region: CASSLVSGSGANVLTF. The CDR3 DNA is TGCGCCAGCAGCTTGGTTTCGGGATCTGGGGCCAACGTCCTGACTTTC.

The chain links TRBV27 to TRBJ2-1; the match to TRBD2 covers 7 bases. CDR3 size: 18 residues. With V trimmed by 4 bases and J by 5 bases, 17 bases remained unmatched. In germline, CDR1 is MNHEY, CDR2 SMNVEV (reference sequence). CDR3 loop: CASSSRPSLAGRDNEQFF. DNA for the CDR3: TGTGCCAGCAGTTCCAGGCCGTCCTTAGCGGGCCGTGACAATGAGCAGTTCTTC.

The CDR3 sequence is CASSWTSGMRNEQFF. CDR3 nucleotides: TGTGCCAGTAGCTGGACTAGCGGGATGAGGAATGAGCAGTTCTTC. The V and J genes are TRBV19 and TRBJ2-1; 12 bases agree with TRBD2. This CDR3 spans 15 amino acids. Trimming cost V 6 bases and J 7 bases; bases outside gene matches: 7. Per the germline V gene, CDR1 is LNHDA and CDR2 is SQIVND (reference sequence).

V usage is TRBV10-2 and J usage is TRBJ2-1; 15 bases align to TRBD2. The CDR3 covers 19 residues. V lost 2 bases to trimming and J lost 0 bases; unmatched junction nucleotides: 5. Germline assignment: CDR1 WSHSY and CDR2 SAAADI. The chain's CDR3 is CASSEVGTSGGFSYNEQFF. The CDR3 DNA is TGCGCCAGCAGTGAGGTAGGGACTAGCGGGGGGTTCTCCTACAATGAGCAGTTCTTC.

This rearrangement joins TRBV13 to TRBJ2-7; D is ambiguous. V was pared by 2 bases and J by 6 bases, with 17 bases between. This CDR3 contains 15 residues. Germline V CDR1 and CDR2: PRHDT, FYEKMQ (reference sequence). CDR3 loop: CASSLPPGQVVEQYF. In nucleotides, the CDR3 is TGTGCCAGCAGCTTACCCCCTGGCCAGGTAGTCGAGCAGTACTTC.

In DNA form, the CDR3 reads TGTGCCAGCAGCTTAACCCGGGACAGCTTTAACTATGGCTACACCTTC. Its protein is CASSLTRDSFNYGYTF. This rearrangement joins TRBV7-9 to TRBJ1-2; TRBD1 matches at 7 bases. The CDR3 extends over 16 amino acids. Germline CDR1 is SEHNR and CDR2 is FQNEAQ (reference sequence). Trimming at V came to 2 bases and at J to 1 base, leaving 7 bases not matched to a gene.

Notes on this clone: One end of the junction does not line up with germline, which may come from a read error. The genes are TRBV5-4 and TRBJ1-4; D perhaps matches TRBD1 (5 bases). The CDR3 extends over 14 amino acids. The germline CDR1 and CDR2 sequences are SGHNT and YYREEE (reference sequence). The CDR3 DNA follows: TGTGCCAGCAGCCGGGGACTAGAGAATGAAAAGCTGTTTTTT. Translated: CASSRGLENEKLFF.

The genes are TRBV2 and TRBJ1-5; D unclear. Looked up from germline, CDR1 is SNHLY and CDR2 is FYNNEI. The V gene lost 2 bases and the J gene lost 4 bases, with 9 bases spanning the gap. There are 14 residues in the CDR3. The CDR3 region has the DNA TGTGCCAGCAGTGAATACCCAGATAATCAGCCCCAGCATTTT. This encodes CASSEYPDNQPQHF.

V gene TRBV29-1 combines with J gene TRBJ1-2; TRBD1 might be the D (6 bases). From germline, CDR1 is SQVTM and CDR2 ANQGSEA. CDR3 length: 13 residues. Trimming removed 5 bases from V and 3 bases from J, with 13 bases in between. CDR3 region: CSVSAGQYYGYTF. CDR3 DNA: TGCAGCGTTAGTGCCGGACAGTACTATGGCTACACCTTC. The full variable domain, with the rest looked up from reference TRBV29-1 and TRBJ1-2, is SAVISQKPSRDICQRGTSLTIQCQVDSQVTMMFWYRQQPGQSLTLIATANQGSEATYESGFVIDKFPISRPNLTFSTLTVSNMSPEDSSIYLCSVSAGQYYGYTFGSGTRLTVV.

The V call is TRBV2, the J call TRBJ1-2, with a tentative D call TRBD1 (5 bases). Looked up from germline, CDR1 is SNHLY and CDR2 is FYNNEI. The CDR3 has 15 residues. Between the trimmed V and J ends, which lost 4 bases and 0 bases, there was a span of 12 bases. CDR3 residues: CASSVVREANYGYTF. The CDR3 region has the DNA TGTGCCAGCAGTGTGGTCAGGGAAGCTAACTATGGCTACACCTTC. Full variable domain (missing parts from reference TRBV2 and TRBJ1-2): EPEVTQTPSHQVTQMGQEVILRCVPISNHLYFYWYRQILGQKVEFLVSFYNNEISEKSEIFDDQFSVERPDGSNFTLKIRSTKLEDSAMYFCASSVVREANYGYTFGSGTRLTVV.

This sequence joins TRBV11-2 and TRBJ2-3, with 9 bases aligning to TRBD1. This CDR3 is 16 amino acids long. V lost 5 bases and J lost 6; bases outside the gene matches: 12. Germline lookup yields CDR1 SGHAT and CDR2 FQNNGV. The CDR3 spells CASSLDRGAGGDTQYF. CDR3 nucleotide sequence: TGTGCCAGCAGCCTTGACAGGGGGGCCGGTGGGGATACGCAGTATTTT.

This rearrangement joins TRBV2 to TRBJ1-4; the D gene is possibly TRBD1 (6 bases). The CDR3 contains 15 residues. V lost 6 bases, J lost 4 bases, and 15 bases lay in between. The germline V gene encodes CDR1 SNHLY and CDR2 FYNNEI. The CDR3 DNA sequence: TGTGCCAGCAGCGACCCCACAGGGAATAATGAAAAACTGTTTTTT. It codes for CASSDPTGNNEKLFF. Variable domain in full (rest from reference TRBV2 and TRBJ1-4): EPEVTQTPSHQVTQMGQEVILRCVPISNHLYFYWYRQILGQKVEFLVSFYNNEISEKSEIFDDQFSVERPDGSNFTLKIRSTKLEDSAMYFCASSDPTGNNEKLFFGSGTQLSVL.

This rearrangement joins TRBV2 to TRBJ2-3; D gene ambiguous. Germline V CDR1 and CDR2: SNHLY, FYNNEI. The length of the CDR3 is 14 residues. Trimming took off 10 bases at V and 1 base at J, with 15 bases between the two ends. This chain's CDR3 is CATRAARGTDTQYF. The DNA for the CDR3 is TGTGCCACCCGTGCCGCCCGGGGCACAGATACGCAGTATTTT.

This clone was seen only once. This chain links TRBV6-1 with TRBJ1-5; D is ambiguous. The CDR3 spans 15 residues. Germline V gene sequence: CDR1 MNHNS, CDR2 SASEGT. The V and J ends lost 5 bases and 0 bases respectively, with 11 bases between them. The CDR3 DNA sequence: TGTGCCAGCAGTCCGACTATACTTAGCAATCAGCCCCAGCATTTT. Its protein product is CASSPTILSNQPQHF.

The rearrangement uses TRBV7-8 and TRBJ1-2, with 8 bases fitting TRBD1. V lost 4 bases, J lost 5 bases, and 3 bases stayed unmatched. The CDR3 has 13 residues. In germline, CDR1 is SGHVS, CDR2 FQNEAQ. Here the CDR3 DNA reads TGTGCCAGCAGCTCAGACAGGGGTTATGGCTACACCTTC. Protein sequence: CASSSDRGYGYTF. The full variable domain, its missing parts supplied by reference TRBV7-8 and TRBJ1-2, is GAGVSQSPRYKVAKRGQDVALRCDPISGHVSLFWYQQALGQGPEFLTYFQNEAQLDKSGLPSDRFFAERPEGSVSTLKIQRTQQEDSAVYLCASSSDRGYGYTFGSGTRLTVV.

CDR3 DNA sequence: TGTGCCAGCAGTGGGGTAGGGGCTTATAGCAATCAGCCCCAGCATTTT. Encoded protein: CASSGVGAYSNQPQHF. The chain has TRBV2 and TRBJ1-5, with D possibly matching TRBD1 (5 bases). The ends were cut back, 4 bases at V and 0 bases at J, with 13 bases in the middle. The CDR3 sequence is 16 residues long. From germline, CDR1 is SNHLY and CDR2 FYNNEI.

V usage is TRBV6-5 and J usage is TRBJ2-7; no clear D gene. CDR1 and CDR2 (germline): MNHEY, SVGAGI. The CDR3 is 14 residues long. Between the trimmed V and J ends, which lost 7 bases and 0 bases, there was a span of 13 bases. For the CDR3, the DNA is TGTGCCAGCAACCCTTCGACATTCTCCTACGAGCAGTACTTC. This gives the protein CASNPSTFSYEQYF.

This chain connects TRBV6-1 to TRBJ2-7; D unresolved. With 5 bases removed from V and 5 bases from J, the gap between germline ends came to 19 bases. The CDR3 runs 15 residues. Germline-derived CDR1 and CDR2 are MNHNS and SASEGT. In DNA, the CDR3 is TGTGCCAGCAGTAATCCTTTGAGGCAGAGGCACGAGCAGTACTTC. It specifies CASSNPLRQRHEQYF.

This sequence joins TRBV6-1 and TRBJ2-3; D gene unclear. The CDR3 contains 15 residues. CDR1 and CDR2 from the germline V gene are MNHNS and SASEGT. Trimming took 3 bases from V and 8 from J, leaving 18 bases between them. CDR3 sequence reads: CASSEQPIGVITQYF. The CDR3 coding sequence is TGTGCCAGCAGTGAGCAACCGATCGGAGTTATTACGCAGTATTTT.

The J gene is TRBJ2-7, the V gene TRBV29-1; TRBD2 agrees at 11 bases. Germline lookup yields CDR1 SQVTM and CDR2 ANQGSEA. CDR3 length: 14 amino acids. Losses at the gene ends were 4 bases for V and 5 bases for J; bases not matched to a gene: 7. CDR3 DNA: TGCAGCGTTGCCATCCTAGCGGGGGGAAACGAGCAGTACTTC. It specifies CSVAILAGGNEQYF.